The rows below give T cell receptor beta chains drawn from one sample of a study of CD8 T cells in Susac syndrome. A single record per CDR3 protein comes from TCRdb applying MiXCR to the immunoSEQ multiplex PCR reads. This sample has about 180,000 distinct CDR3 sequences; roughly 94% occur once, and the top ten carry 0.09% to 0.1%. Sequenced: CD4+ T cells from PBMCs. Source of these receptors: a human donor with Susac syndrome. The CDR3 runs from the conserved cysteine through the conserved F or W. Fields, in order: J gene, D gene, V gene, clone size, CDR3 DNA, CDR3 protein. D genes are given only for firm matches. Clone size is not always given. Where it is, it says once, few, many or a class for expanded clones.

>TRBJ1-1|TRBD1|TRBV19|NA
TGTGCCAGTATCCTACAGGGGGCACGGACTGAAGCTTTCTTT
CASILQGARTEAFF
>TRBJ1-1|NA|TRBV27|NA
TGTGCCAGCAGTTCTAGGGGGTACACTGAAGCTTTCTTT
CASSSRGYTEAFF
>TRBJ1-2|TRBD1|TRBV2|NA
TGTGCCAGCAGTGCTGGGGGACAGGCTTATGGCTACACCTTC
CASSAGGQAYGYTF
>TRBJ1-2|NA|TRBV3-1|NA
TGTGCCAGCAGCCAAGCTCAGGGAGGCTTCACCTTC
CASSQAQGGFTF
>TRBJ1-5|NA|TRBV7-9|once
TGTGCCAGCAGCTTAGTATCGGGATTGGAGAATCAGCCCCAGCATTTT
CASSLVSGLENQPQHF
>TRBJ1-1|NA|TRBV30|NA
TGTGCCAACTACTCATTGAACACTGAAGCTTTCTTT
CANYSLNTEAFF
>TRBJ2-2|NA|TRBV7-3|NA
TGTGCCAGCAGCTTCTCGTTAGCCGGGGAGCTGTTTTTT
CASSFSLAGELFF
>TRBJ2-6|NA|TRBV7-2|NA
TGTGCCAGCAGCTCTGACGGGGACACCGGCTCTGGGGCCAACGTCCTGACTTTC
CASSSDGDTGSGANVLTF
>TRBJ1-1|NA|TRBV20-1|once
TGCAGTGCTAGAGATCCAGGTCTGGGGACGGACACTGAAGCTTTCTTT
CSARDPGLGTDTEAFF
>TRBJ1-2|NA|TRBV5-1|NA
TGCGCCAGCAGCGGCAGGGGTGGCTACACCTTC
CASSGRGGYTF
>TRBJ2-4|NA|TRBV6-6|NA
TGTGCCAGCAGTTACGACCTGATAGCCAAAAACATTCAGTACTTC
CASSYDLIAKNIQYF
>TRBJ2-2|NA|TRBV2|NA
TGTGCCAGCAGTGAAGTGGTCGGGGAGCTGTTTTTT
CASSEVVGELFF
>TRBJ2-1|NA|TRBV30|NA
TGTGCCTGGCTCGGGGGTTTCTACAATGAGCAGTTCTTC
CAWLGGFYNEQFF
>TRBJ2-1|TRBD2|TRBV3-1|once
TGTGCCAGCAGCAAGCCTAGCGGGGGGGCCGGTGAGCAGTTCTTC
CASSKPSGGAGEQFF
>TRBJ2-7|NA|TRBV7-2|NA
TGTGCCAGCAGCCCGACCCGGGACGGTGGGGAGCAGTACTTC
CASSPTRDGGEQYF
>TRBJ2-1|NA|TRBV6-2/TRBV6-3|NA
TGTGCCAGCAGTTACGAGCGGTTCGACTACAATGAGCAGTTCTTC
CASSYERFDYNEQFF
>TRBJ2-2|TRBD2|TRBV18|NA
TGTGCCAGCTCACCACTGCTTTCTAGCGGGAACGGCACCGGGGAGCTTTTTTTT
CASSPLLSSGNGTGELFF
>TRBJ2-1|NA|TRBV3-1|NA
TGTGCCAGCAGCCTCCCCCTGAGCGGTTCGGAACAGTTCTTC
CASSLPLSGSEQFF
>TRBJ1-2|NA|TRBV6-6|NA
TGTGCCAGCAGTTCCACGACCGTCCTTGGGTTTGGCTACACCTTC
CASSSTTVLGFGYTF
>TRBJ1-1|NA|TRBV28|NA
TGTGCCAGCAGTTTATCGGGGACGGTGAACACTGAAGCTTTCTTT
CASSLSGTVNTEAFF
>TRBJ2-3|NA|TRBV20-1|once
TGCAGTGCTAGACCTACAGGGGAGGCGCAGTATTTT
CSARPTGEAQYF
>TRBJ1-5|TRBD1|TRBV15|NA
TGTGCCACCCGCAGGGGGGGGTCGGGCAATCAGCCCCAGCATTTT
CATRRGGSGNQPQHF
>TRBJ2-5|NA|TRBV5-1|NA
TGCGCCAGCAGCGTGGGACCTACCTCGGGAGAGACCCAGTACTTC
CASSVGPTSGETQYF
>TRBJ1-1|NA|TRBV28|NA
TGTGCCAGCCTTCAACGGGGGGCAGACACTGAAGCTTTCTTT
CASLQRGADTEAFF
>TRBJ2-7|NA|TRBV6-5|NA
TGTGCCAGCAGTTACGTCGGGGGGCCAGCCTACGAGCAGTACTTC
CASSYVGGPAYEQYF
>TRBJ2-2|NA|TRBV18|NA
TGTGCCAGCTCCTCCGCCGGGGAGCTGTTTTTT
CASSSAGELFF
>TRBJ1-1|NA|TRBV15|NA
TGTGCCACCAGCAGAGATCGGGGGTTTCGCGCTGAAGCTTTCTTT
CATSRDRGFRAEAFF
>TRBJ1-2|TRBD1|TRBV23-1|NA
TGCGCCAGCAGTCACTCCCGACCGGGACAGGTGCTTGATGGCTACACCTTC
CASSHSRPGQVLDGYTF
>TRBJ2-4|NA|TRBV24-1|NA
TGTGCCACCAGTGATCCAGGGCTCAAAAACATTCAGTACTTC
CATSDPGLKNIQYF
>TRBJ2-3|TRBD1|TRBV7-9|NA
TGTGCCAGCAGCCCAGGACCCACAGGGGGGGATACGCAGTATTTT
CASSPGPTGGDTQYF
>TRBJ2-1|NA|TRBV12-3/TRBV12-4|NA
TGTGCCAGCAGCGGGTCAATGGGGGCCTCCTACAATGAGCAGTTCTTC
CASSGSMGASYNEQFF
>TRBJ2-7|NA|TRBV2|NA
TGTGCCAGCAGCATCCACGGTCAGACCTACTACGAGCAGTACTTC
CASSIHGQTYYEQYF
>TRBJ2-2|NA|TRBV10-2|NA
TGCGCCAGCACTACGCAGAACACCGGGGAGCTGTTTTTT
CASTTQNTGELFF
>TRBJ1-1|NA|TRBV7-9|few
TGTGCCAGCAGCTTAGAGGGTAACACTGAAGCTTTCTTT
CASSLEGNTEAFF
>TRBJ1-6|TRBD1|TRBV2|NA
TGTGCCAGCACCCACAGGAGGACAGGGGGCTCGCAGGACGGGACACCCCTCCACTTT
CASTHRRTGGSQDGTPLHF
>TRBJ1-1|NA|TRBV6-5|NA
TGTGCCAGCAGAAATCGGGATCACACTGAAGCTTTCTTT
CASRNRDHTEAFF